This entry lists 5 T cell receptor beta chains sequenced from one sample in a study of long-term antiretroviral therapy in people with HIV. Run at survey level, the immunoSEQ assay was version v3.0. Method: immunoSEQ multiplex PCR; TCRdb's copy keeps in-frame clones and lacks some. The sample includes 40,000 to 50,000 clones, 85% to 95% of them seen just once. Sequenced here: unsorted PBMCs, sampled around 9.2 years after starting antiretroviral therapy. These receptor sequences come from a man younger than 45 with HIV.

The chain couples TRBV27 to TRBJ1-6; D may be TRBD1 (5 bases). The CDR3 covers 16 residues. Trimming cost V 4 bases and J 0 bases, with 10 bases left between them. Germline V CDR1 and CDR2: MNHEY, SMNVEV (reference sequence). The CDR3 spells CASSSAGSSYNSPLHF. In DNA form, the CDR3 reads TGTGCCAGCAGTTCAGCAGGGAGCTCCTATAATTCACCCCTCCACTTT.

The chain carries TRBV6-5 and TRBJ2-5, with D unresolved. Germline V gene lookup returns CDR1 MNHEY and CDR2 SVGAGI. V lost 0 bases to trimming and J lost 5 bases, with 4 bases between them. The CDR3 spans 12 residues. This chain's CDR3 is CASSYSRETQYF. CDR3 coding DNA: TGTGCCAGCAGTTACTCACGGGAGACCCAGTACTTC.

As DNA, the CDR3 is TGTGCCAGCAGTGAACCCAGATTGGGTCTAGCGGGGGGGGATCTCACAGATACGCAGTATTTT. It translates to CASSEPRLGLAGGDLTDTQYF. V usage is TRBV2 and J usage is TRBJ2-3, with 12 bases matching TRBD2. The CDR3 loop spans 21 amino acids. The V gene end was trimmed by 2 bases and the J gene end by 2 bases; junction bases not matched to a gene: 17. Germline CDR1 SNHLY, CDR2 FYNNEI.

DNA of the CDR3: TGTGCCAGCTCACCTCCGGCAGGGGTGAACACCATATATTTT. Translated, it gives CASSPPAGVNTIYF. The chain uses TRBV18 and TRBJ1-3, with D perhaps matching TRBD1 (6 bases). Germline CDR1 is KGHSH and CDR2 is LQKENI. The CDR3 is made up of 14 amino acids. Trimming removed 3 bases from V and 7 bases from J, with 13 bases in between.

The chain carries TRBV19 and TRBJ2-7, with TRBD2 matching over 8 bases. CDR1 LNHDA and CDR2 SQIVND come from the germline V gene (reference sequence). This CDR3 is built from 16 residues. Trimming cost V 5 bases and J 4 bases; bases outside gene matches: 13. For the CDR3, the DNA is TGTGCCAGTAGTTCTCACCACCGGGGACTAGGGTACGAGCAGTACTTC. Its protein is CASSSHHRGLGYEQYF. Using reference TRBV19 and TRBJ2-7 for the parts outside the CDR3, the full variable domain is DGGITQSPKYLFRKEGQNVTLSCEQNLNHDAMYWYRQDPGQGLRLIYYSQIVNDFQKGDIAEGYSVSREKKESFPLTVTSAQKNPTAFYLCASSSHHRGLGYEQYFGPGTRLTVT.